The next 27 T cell receptor beta chains were all read from a single sample in a study of T-cell reconstitution after alpha-beta-depleted transplantation in children. The TCRbeta library incorporated unique molecular identifiers. One entry per CDR3 protein results from TCRdb running MiXCR on the PCR reads. This sample carries some 250,000 distinct CDR3 sequences, about 12% of them seen once, and the ten largest clones take about 2.4%. Sequenced here: PBMCs from the stem cell graft donor, sampled from the stem cell graft. These receptors originate from a human donor who donated a stem cell graft to a child with acute lymphoblastic leukemia.

Concerning this clonotype itself: A much more abundant neighbour one base away suggests this may be a read error. The chain couples TRBV5-6 to TRBJ2-3; tentatively, D is TRBD2 (7 bases). The germline gives CDR1 SGHDT, CDR2 YYEEEE. Trimming cost V 1 base and J 5 bases, with 14 bases left between them. This CDR3 spans 15 amino acids. This CDR3 reads CASSLTGGGEDTQYF. The CDR3 region has the DNA TGTGCCAGCAGCTTGACTGGCGGGGGCGAAGATACGCAGTATTTT.

This clonotype was counted many times. The CDR3 DNA sequence: TGCGCCAGCAGCTTGGTAATGGGCGGGGGTCCCTTCAATGAGCAGTTCTTC. Residues: CASSLVMGGGPFNEQFF. The V gene is TRBV5-1, the J gene TRBJ2-1, with 7 bases identical to TRBD2. The CDR3 is 17 amino acids. After removal of 0 bases from V and 6 bases from J, the junction contained 12 bases not matched to a gene. Germline CDR1 is SGHRS and CDR2 is YFSETQ. Using reference TRBV5-1 and TRBJ2-1 for the parts outside the CDR3, the full variable domain is KAGVTQTPRYLIKTRGQQVTLSCSPISGHRSVSWYQQTPGQGLQFLFEYFSETQRNKGNFPGRFSGRQFSNSRSEMNVSTLELGDSALYLCASSLVMGGGPFNEQFFGPGTRLTVL.

This clonotype was detected ten times or more. The rearrangement uses TRBV12-3 or TRBV12-4 and TRBJ1-6; no clear D. The ends were cut back, 3 bases at V and 6 bases at J, with 9 bases in the middle. CDR3 size: 14 residues. The CDR3 DNA reads TGTGCCAGCAGTTTGATGGAGGTTAATTCACCCCTCCACTTT. Protein: CASSLMEVNSPLHF.

This clonotype was seen at least ten times. V is TRBV7-8 and J is TRBJ2-1, with TRBD2 identical over 11 bases. The germline V gene has CDR1 SGHVS and CDR2 FQNEAQ. The CDR3 totals 14 residues. The trim removed 5 bases at V and 8 bases at J, leaving 5 bases unmatched. The CDR3 loop is CASSPSLAGDEQFF. The CDR3, as DNA: TGTGCCAGCAGCCCCTCACTAGCGGGAGATGAGCAGTTCTTC.

The gene calls are TRBV7-2 and TRBJ2-7; the D is unclear. Looked up from germline, CDR1 is SGHTA and CDR2 is FQGNSA. Trimming left V 1 base short and J 5 bases short, with 12 bases between. The CDR3 is 14 residues long. The CDR3 region is CASSLERKQNEQYF. The CDR3 DNA sequence: TGTGCCAGCAGCTTAGAGAGAAAGCAAAACGAGCAGTACTTC.

Many counts were recorded for this clonotype. This chain connects TRBV6-1 to TRBJ2-7, with 7 bases identical to TRBD1. The V gene end was trimmed by 6 bases and the J gene end by 0 bases; junction bases not matched to a gene: 5. The CDR3 extends over 14 amino acids. CDR1 and CDR2 (germline): MNHNS, SASEGT. In DNA, the CDR3 is TGTGCCAGCAGCCCAGACAGGGTCTCCTACGAGCAGTACTTC. It translates to CASSPDRVSYEQYF.

The chain carries TRBV28 and TRBJ1-1, with TRBD1 matching over 7 bases. J was trimmed by 3 bases and V by 6 bases; bases with no gene match: 7. The CDR3 consists of 14 residues. CDR1 and CDR2 (germline): MDHEN, SYDVKM. The CDR3 nucleotides are TGTGCCAGCAGCCCCGTTAGGGGGCACACTGAAGCTTTCTTT. Protein sequence: CASSPVRGHTEAFF.

For the CDR3, the DNA is TGTGCCAGCAGCTTGGTGGGCAGGGGGAAGACCGGGGAGCTGTTTTTT. Its protein product is CASSLVGRGKTGELFF. J is TRBJ2-2 and V is TRBV5-4; 7 nucleotides line up with TRBD1. Germline V gene data show CDR1 as SGHNT and CDR2 as YYREEE (reference sequence). V dropped 0 bases and J dropped 5; count of bases not matched to a gene: 7. This CDR3 has 16 amino acids.

This clonotype was detected many times. The chain links TRBV12-3 or TRBV12-4 to TRBJ1-1, with D possibly TRBD1 on 5 matching bases. V was shortened by 7 bases and J by 3 bases, with 15 bases between the two germline ends. CDR3 size: 14 residues. CDR3 protein: CASTLGGIDTEAFF. CDR3 bases: TGTGCCAGCACCCTGGGGGGGATCGACACTGAAGCTTTCTTT.

This clonotype showed up many times. The chain employs TRBV29-1 and TRBJ1-2; D gene uncertain. Germline CDR1 is SQVTM and CDR2 is ANQGSEA. V gave up 7 bases and J gave up 4 bases, with 13 bases separating them. The CDR3 has 12 amino acids. CDR3 in amino acids: CSDGVLSYGYTF. CDR3 bases: TGCAGCGACGGGGTCCTATCCTATGGCTACACCTTC. The full variable domain, completed using reference TRBV29-1 and TRBJ1-2, is SAVISQKPSRDICQRGTSLTIQCQVDSQVTMMFWYRQQPGQSLTLIATANQGSEATYESGFVIDKFPISRPNLTFSTLTVSNMSPEDSSIYLCSDGVLSYGYTFGSGTRLTVV.

At least ten counts were recorded for this clonotype. The genes are TRBV7-2 and TRBJ1-1, with D tentatively TRBD1 (5 bases). CDR3 length equals 16 residues. Deletions cut 5 bases from V and 1 base from J, with 17 bases between. Germline V CDR1 and CDR2: SGHTA, FQGNSA. The CDR3 sequence: CASSPQPVTGNTEAFF. As DNA, the CDR3 is TGTGCCAGCAGCCCCCAGCCAGTTACAGGGAACACTGAAGCTTTCTTT.

This clonotype was seen ten or more times. The gene calls are TRBV15 and TRBJ1-5, with D unclear. Per the germline V gene, CDR1 is LNHNV and CDR2 is YYDKDF (reference sequence). CDR3 length equals 17 residues. The ends were cut back, 0 bases at V and 3 bases at J, with 15 bases in the middle. The DNA for the CDR3 is TGTGCCACCAGCAGAGATCCCCCACCGGTCGACAATCAGCCCCAGCATTTT. It specifies CATSRDPPPVDNQPQHF.

At least ten counts were recorded for this clonotype. The V gene is TRBV7-9, the J gene TRBJ1-5; D call uncertain. The CDR3 covers 15 residues. V was trimmed by 5 bases and J by 6 bases, leaving 17 bases between them. Germline loops: CDR1 SEHNR, CDR2 FQNEAQ (reference sequence). The DNA of the CDR3 is TGTGCCAGCAGCCCGGACGCCGGACGGAGTCAGCCCCAGCATTTT. Protein: CASSPDAGRSQPQHF.

There are many counts of this clonotype. The chain employs TRBV18 and TRBJ1-2, with D perhaps matching TRBD1 (6 bases). Trimming pared 6 bases from V and 8 bases from J, leaving 22 bases between. The CDR3 length is 15 residues. Germline CDR1 KGHSH, CDR2 LQKENI. The DNA of the CDR3 is TGTGCCAGCTCTTACCTCGGCCTCGGGGGCCCCGGCTACACCTTC. Protein product: CASSYLGLGGPGYTF.

This clonotype was counted many times. The chain carries TRBV25-1 and TRBJ1-5; 8 nucleotides agree with TRBD1. Germline V gene lookup returns CDR1 MGHDK and CDR2 SYGVNS. The V gene end was trimmed by 2 bases and the J gene end by 6 bases; junction bases not matched to a gene: 24. This CDR3 region has 21 residues. The CDR3 DNA is TGTGCCAGCAGTGAACTAGGGCTGACAGGGGAGGGGGCACCCATTCCTCAGCCCCAGCATTTT. This encodes CASSELGLTGEGAPIPQPQHF. The full variable domain, rest sourced from reference TRBV25-1 and TRBJ1-5, is EADIYQTPRYLVIGTGKKITLECSQTMGHDKMYWYQQDPGMELHLIHYSYGVNSTEKGDLSSESTVSRIRTEHFPLTLESARPSHTSQYLCASSELGLTGEGAPIPQPQHFGDGTRLSIL.

This clonotype was detected many times. This chain connects TRBV7-2 to TRBJ2-7, with no clear D. Per germline, CDR1 SGHTA and CDR2 FQGNSA. Trimming left V 2 bases short and J 5 bases short, with 10 bases between. The CDR3 spans 13 residues. The CDR3 loop is CASSLSRVDEQYF. CDR3 in DNA: TGTGCCAGCAGCTTAAGTAGGGTCGACGAGCAGTACTTC.

This clonotype was picked up a small number of times. The V call is TRBV7-2, the J call TRBJ1-4, with a tentative D call TRBD1 (6 bases). The CDR3 runs to 15 residues. Trimming removed 1 base from V and 8 bases from J, with 14 bases in between. Germline values: CDR1 SGHTA, CDR2 FQGNSA. This chain's CDR3 is CASSLVSAGEEKLFF. The CDR3 DNA is TGTGCCAGCAGCTTAGTATCTGCAGGGGAGGAAAAACTGTTTTTT.

Many counts were recorded for this clonotype. This sequence joins TRBV20-1 and TRBJ1-2; no clear D. The CDR3 sequence is 13 residues long. V was pared by 0 bases and J by 5 bases, with 10 bases between. Germline V lookup: CDR1 DFQATT, CDR2 SNEGSKA (reference sequence). CDR3 DNA: TGCAGTGCTAGAGATCCAGCCTCTTATGGCTACACCTTC. The encoded protein is CSARDPASYGYTF.

This clonotype was seen at least ten times. The J gene is TRBJ2-4, the V gene TRBV5-6; 8 bases are shared with TRBD1. CDR3 size: 14 residues. Looked up from germline, CDR1 is SGHDT and CDR2 is YYEEEE. V was clipped by 2 bases and J by 6 bases; unmatched bases: 4. CDR3 in DNA: TGTGCCAGCAGCTTAAGACAGGGGAGAAACATTCAGTACTTC. Residues: CASSLRQGRNIQYF. Supplemented by reference TRBV5-6 and TRBJ2-4, the full variable domain reads DAGVTQSPTHLIKTRGQQVTLRCSPKSGHDTVSWYQQALGQGPQFIFQYYEEEERQRGNFPDRFSGHQFPNYSSELNVNALLLGDSALYLCASSLRQGRNIQYFGAGTRLSVL.

This clonotype was detected ten times or more. The chain joins TRBV5-1 to TRBJ2-3, with 9 positions matching TRBD1. There are 17 residues in the CDR3. Germline assignment: CDR1 SGHRS and CDR2 YFSETQ. Trimming at V came to 0 bases and at J to 0 bases, leaving 5 bases not matched to a gene. CDR3: CASSLDTGGSSTDTQYF. As DNA, the CDR3 is TGCGCCAGCAGCTTGGATACAGGGGGCAGCAGCACAGATACGCAGTATTTT.

Many counts were recorded for this clonotype. The chain couples TRBV7-2 to TRBJ1-5; D unclear. CDR3 length equals 14 residues. V was clipped by 5 bases and J by 4 bases, with 12 bases between them. Germline V gene data show CDR1 as SGHTA and CDR2 as FQGNSA. The CDR3 sequence is CASSLIPWNQPQHF. CDR3 nucleotide sequence: TGTGCCAGCAGCCTCATCCCCTGGAATCAGCCCCAGCATTTT.

This clonotype was observed many times. The chain uses TRBV4-3 and TRBJ1-2; D gene unclear. Germline lookup yields CDR1 LGHNA and CDR2 YSLEER. Trimming stripped 2 bases from V and 8 bases from J, with 15 bases between. The CDR3 spans 14 residues. CDR3 amino acids: CASSQWFSPIGYTF. CDR3 nucleotides: TGCGCCAGCAGCCAATGGTTTTCGCCCATCGGCTACACCTTC.

This clonotype came up many times. V and J are TRBV7-9 and TRBJ2-7; D is undetermined. CDR3 size: 13 residues. The V gene's germline CDR1 is SEHNR and CDR2 FQNEAQ (reference sequence). V was shortened by 7 bases and J by 4 bases, with 14 bases between the two germline ends. The DNA for the CDR3 is TGTGCCAGCAAAACCCCGACCGAGTACGAGCAGTACTTC. This gives the protein CASKTPTEYEQYF. Filled out from reference TRBV7-9 and TRBJ2-7, the complete variable domain reads DTGVSQNPRHKITKRGQNVTFRCDPISEHNRLYWYRQTLGQGPEFLTYFQNEAQLEKSRLLSDRFSAERPKGSFSTLEIQRTEQGDSAMYLCASKTPTEYEQYFGPGTRLTVT.

This sequence joins TRBV19 and TRBJ1-1; the D is unclear. V lost 3 bases and J 1 base, leaving 6 bases between the germline ends. Germline V gene data show CDR1 as LNHDA and CDR2 as SQIVND (reference sequence). The CDR3 totals 13 residues. The CDR3 DNA sequence: TGTGCCAGTAGTATCTGGGAGAACACTGAAGCTTTCTTT. It yields the protein CASSIWENTEAFF.

The table lists this clonotype with many counts. V and J are TRBV20-1 and TRBJ1-1; no clear D. The length of the CDR3 is 16 residues. Germline CDR1 is DFQATT and CDR2 is SNEGSKA (reference sequence). Trimming cost V 1 base and J 3 bases, with 18 bases left between them. Here the CDR3 reads CSARVNIWVIDTEAFF. The CDR3 bases are TGCAGTGCTAGAGTCAACATCTGGGTTATTGACACTGAAGCTTTCTTT.

The sample holds a few counts of this clonotype. The chain is built from TRBV6-2 or TRBV6-3 and TRBJ2-7; 9 nucleotides line up with TRBD2. The junction had 15 bases not matched to a gene; V was cut back by 5 bases and J by 4 bases. The CDR3 covers 17 residues. The germline V gene encodes CDR1 MNHEY and CDR2 SVGEGT. The CDR3 region has the DNA TGTGCCAGCAGTAACCCCCTACGACTAGCGGAGTTTTACGAGCAGTACTTC. Translated: CASSNPLRLAEFYEQYF.

This clonotype came up many times. V is TRBV5-1 and J is TRBJ1-2; D gene uncertain. Trimming took off 0 bases at V and 2 bases at J, with 8 bases between the two ends. From germline, CDR1 is SGHRS and CDR2 YFSETQ. The CDR3 loop spans 14 amino acids. The DNA for the CDR3 is TGCGCCAGCAGCTTGGCCGGGGAAAACTATGGCTACACCTTC. Residues: CASSLAGENYGYTF. Filled out from reference TRBV5-1 and TRBJ1-2, the complete variable domain reads KAGVTQTPRYLIKTRGQQVTLSCSPISGHRSVSWYQQTPGQGLQFLFEYFSETQRNKGNFPGRFSGRQFSNSRSEMNVSTLELGDSALYLCASSLAGENYGYTFGSGTRLTVV.